The next 2 T cell receptor beta chains were all read from a single sample in a study of shared clonotypes between healthy human individuals. Assay: immunoSEQ multiplex PCR; the TCRdb copy retains only in-frame clones and omits some. The profile shows 190,000 or so clones, roughly 70% of them singletons. Material for sequencing was memory CD4+ T cells sorted from blood. Indicated subset: CD45RA-negative fraction. These receptors came from a man aged 25-45 years in good health.

V and J are TRBV10-1 and TRBJ2-1; a weak D match, TRBD2 (5 bases). This CDR3 has 16 residues. Germline CDR1 is WNHNN and CDR2 is SYGVQD (reference sequence). Trimming took off 6 bases at V and 0 bases at J, with 15 bases between the two ends. CDR3 sequence reads: CASSTSGVSSYNEQFF. CDR3 in DNA: TGCGCCAGCAGCACTAGTGGGGTAAGCTCCTACAATGAGCAGTTCTTC.

The gene calls are TRBV5-1 and TRBJ2-3, with D unresolved. This CDR3 region has 12 residues. Per the germline V gene, CDR1 is SGHRS and CDR2 is YFSETQ. Trimming took off 6 bases at V and 2 bases at J, with 7 bases between the two ends. This chain's CDR3 is CASTGFTDTQYF. CDR3 nucleotides: TGCGCCAGCACTGGGTTCACAGATACGCAGTATTTT.